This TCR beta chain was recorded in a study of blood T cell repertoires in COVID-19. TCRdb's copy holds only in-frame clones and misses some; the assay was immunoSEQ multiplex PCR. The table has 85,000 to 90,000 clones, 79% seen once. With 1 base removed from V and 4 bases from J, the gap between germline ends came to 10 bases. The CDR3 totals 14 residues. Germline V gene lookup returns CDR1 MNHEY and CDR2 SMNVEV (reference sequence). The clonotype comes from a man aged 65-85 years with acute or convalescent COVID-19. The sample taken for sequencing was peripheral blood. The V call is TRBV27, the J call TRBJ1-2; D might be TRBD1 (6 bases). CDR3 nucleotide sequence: TGTGCCAGCAGTTTATTAGGACAGATCTATGGCTACACCTTC. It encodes CASSLLGQIYGYTF.